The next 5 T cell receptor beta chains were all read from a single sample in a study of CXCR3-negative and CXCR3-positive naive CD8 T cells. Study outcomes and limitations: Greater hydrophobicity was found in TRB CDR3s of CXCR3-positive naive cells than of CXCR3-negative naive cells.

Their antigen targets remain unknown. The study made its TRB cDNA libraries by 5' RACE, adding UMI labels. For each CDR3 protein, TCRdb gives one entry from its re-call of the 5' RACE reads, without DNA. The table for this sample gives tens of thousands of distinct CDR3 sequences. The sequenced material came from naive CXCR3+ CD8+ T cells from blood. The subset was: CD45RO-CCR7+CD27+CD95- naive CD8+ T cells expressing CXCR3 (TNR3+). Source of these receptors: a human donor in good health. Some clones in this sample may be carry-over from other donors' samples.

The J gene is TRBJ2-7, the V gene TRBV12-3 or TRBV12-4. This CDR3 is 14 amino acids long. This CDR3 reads CASSPDTWSDEQYF.

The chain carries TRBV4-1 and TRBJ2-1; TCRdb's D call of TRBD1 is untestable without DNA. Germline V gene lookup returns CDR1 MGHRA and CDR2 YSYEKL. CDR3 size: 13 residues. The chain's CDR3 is CASSQVEGHEQFF.

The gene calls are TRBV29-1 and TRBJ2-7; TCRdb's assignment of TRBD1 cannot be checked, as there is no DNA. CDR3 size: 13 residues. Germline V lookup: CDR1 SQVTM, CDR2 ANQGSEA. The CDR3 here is CSVEVGDRYEQYF.

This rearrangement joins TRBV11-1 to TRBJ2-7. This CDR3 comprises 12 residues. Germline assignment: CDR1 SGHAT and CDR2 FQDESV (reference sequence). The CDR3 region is CASSSTFYEQYF.

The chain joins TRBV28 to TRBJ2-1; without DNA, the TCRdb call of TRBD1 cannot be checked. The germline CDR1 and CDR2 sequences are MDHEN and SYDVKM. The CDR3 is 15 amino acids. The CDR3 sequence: CASSDRTGFYNEQFF.